This passage covers 10 T cell receptor beta chains from one sample sequenced in a study of spatial heterogeneity in lung cancer. TCRdb re-derived calls from the 5' RACE reads in MiXCR, one entry per CDR3 protein. The sample records 40,000 to 45,000 distinct CDR3 sequences, around 13% being singletons. Time point meaning: sample taken at primary tumor resection. The input material, whole RNA from tumor, nontumor lung or frozen PBMC, was sequenced unsorted. The sample consisted of PBMCs, taken at surgery. These TCRs come from a male donor with early-stage non-small cell lung cancer.

The sample holds a few counts of this clonotype. The chain has TRBV5-1 and TRBJ2-3; unclear D gene. Trimming shortened V by 5 bases and J by 2 bases, and 3 bases separated the two germline ends. The germline CDR1 and CDR2 sequences are SGHRS and YFSETQ. The CDR3 extends over 11 amino acids. The CDR3 loop is CASRTTDTQYF. CDR3 in DNA: TGCGCCAGCAGGACCACAGATACGCAGTATTTT.

The CDR3 region has the DNA TGTGCCAGCAGCTTAGACGGGGATGGGAGCCACAATGAGCAGTTCTTC. Amino acid sequence: CASSLDGDGSHNEQFF. The V call is TRBV11-2, the J call TRBJ2-1, with D possibly being TRBD2 (5 bases). CDR3 length equals 16 residues. CDR1 SGHAT and CDR2 FQNNGV come from the germline V gene. V was clipped by 0 bases and J by 5 bases, with 14 bases between them.

This clonotype was picked up many times. The chain is built from TRBV7-8 and TRBJ2-5; no reliable D call. The V gene lost 1 base and the J gene lost 0 bases, with 15 bases spanning the gap. This CDR3 contains 17 residues. The germline V gene encodes CDR1 SGHVS and CDR2 FQNEAQ. For the CDR3, the DNA is TGTGCCAGCAGCTTAGAGTTGGACCTATCGTACCAAGAGACCCAGTACTTC. Protein: CASSLELDLSYQETQYF.

V usage is TRBV3-1 and J usage is TRBJ2-2; 9 nucleotides align to TRBD2. Losses at the gene ends were 0 bases for V and 3 bases for J; bases not matched to a gene: 5. Germline CDR1 reads LGHDT; CDR2 reads YNNKEL (reference sequence). This CDR3 is 17 amino acids long. The CDR3 spells CASSQEFGTSHTGELFF. The DNA of the CDR3 is TGTGCCAGCAGCCAAGAGTTCGGGACTAGCCACACCGGGGAGCTGTTTTTT. Using reference TRBV3-1 and TRBJ2-2 for the parts outside the CDR3, the full variable domain is DTAVSQTPKYLVTQMGNDKSIKCEQNLGHDTMYWYKQDSKKFLKIMFSYNNKELIINETVPNRFSPKSPDKAHLNLHINSLELGDSAVYFCASSQEFGTSHTGELFFGEGSRLTVL.

This clonotype was seen only a few times. The chain combines TRBV4-1 with TRBJ1-6; no definite D call. The germline V gene encodes CDR1 MGHRA and CDR2 YSYEKL. There are 12 residues in the CDR3. The germline V and J ends were trimmed by 1 base and 13 bases, with 8 bases remaining between them. DNA of the CDR3: TGCGCCAGCAGCCAAGGTATTTGGCCCCTCCACTTT. Translating gives CASSQGIWPLHF.

This clonotype turned up a few times. The rearrangement uses TRBV20-1 and TRBJ1-1; D call uncertain. V dropped 3 bases and J dropped 1 base, with 9 bases sitting between them. The CDR3 contains 13 residues. Germline loops: CDR1 DFQATT, CDR2 SNEGSKA (reference sequence). The CDR3 protein is CSARRERNTEAFF. The CDR3 coding sequence is TGCAGTGCTAGGCGCGAGCGGAACACTGAAGCTTTCTTT.

This clonotype was observed at least ten times. The rearrangement joins TRBV29-1 to TRBJ2-1; no firm D call. The germline V gene has CDR1 SQVTM and CDR2 ANQGSEA. The CDR3 has 11 residues. V was clipped by 3 bases and J by 1 base, with 1 base between them. As DNA, the CDR3 is TGCAGCGTTGAGTCCTACAATGAGCAGTTCTTC. Translation: CSVESYNEQFF.

Comments on this clonotype: This clone may be a read error of a much larger clone one base away. The chain links TRBV7-2 to TRBJ2-7, with D hard to call. The V gene's germline CDR1 is SGHTA and CDR2 FQGNSA. CDR3 length: 13 amino acids. The CDR3 reads CGSSLRSSYEQYF. The CDR3 DNA reads TGTGGCAGCAGCTTACGGAGTTCCTACGAGCAGTACTTC.

The sample holds many counts of this clonotype. This chain joins TRBV10-3 and TRBJ1-6; no definite D call. The CDR3 length is 13 residues. Trimming took 10 bases from V and 6 from J, leaving 13 bases between them. The germline CDR1 and CDR2 sequences are ENHRY and SYGVKD. In DNA, the CDR3 is TGTGCCAGCGAAGGGCAGGCTAATTCACCCCTCCACTTT. Its translation: CASEGQANSPLHF.

This clonotype has a count of ten or more. The V gene is TRBV11-2, the J gene TRBJ1-3; unclear D gene. The CDR3 runs 14 residues. CDR1 is SGHAT, CDR2 FQNNGV, per germline. V gave up 2 bases and J gave up 2 bases, with 7 bases separating them. CDR3 protein: CASSLNRAGNTIYF. For the CDR3, the DNA is TGTGCCAGCAGCTTAAATCGCGCTGGAAACACCATATATTTT.